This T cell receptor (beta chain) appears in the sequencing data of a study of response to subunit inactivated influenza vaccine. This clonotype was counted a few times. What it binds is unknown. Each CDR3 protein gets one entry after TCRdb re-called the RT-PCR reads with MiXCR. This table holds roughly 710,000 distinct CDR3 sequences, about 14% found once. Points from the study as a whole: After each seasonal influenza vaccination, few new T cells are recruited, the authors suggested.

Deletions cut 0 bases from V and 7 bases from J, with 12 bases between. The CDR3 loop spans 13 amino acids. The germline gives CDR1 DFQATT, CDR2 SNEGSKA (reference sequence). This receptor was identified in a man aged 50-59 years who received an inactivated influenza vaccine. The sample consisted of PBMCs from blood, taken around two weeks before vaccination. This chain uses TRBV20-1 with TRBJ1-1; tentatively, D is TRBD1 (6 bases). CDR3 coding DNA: TGCAGTGCTAGAGATCCGGGACAACGTGAAGCTTTCTTT. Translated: CSARDPGQREAFF.